A selection of T cell receptor beta chains follows, all from one sample in a study of blood T cell repertoires in COVID-19. Sequenced by immunoSEQ multiplex PCR; TCRdb stores in-frame clones only, minus some. The table has more than 70,000 clones, 89% seen once; the top ten hold 7.5% to 9.5%. Sequencing input: peripheral blood. Receptors originate from a man in his forties or fifties with acute or convalescent COVID-19. Both conserved end residues are part of each CDR3. The order of the fields is J gene, clone size, D gene, V gene, CDR3 DNA, CDR3 protein. D genes are given only for firm matches. A row's size may be missing; if present it is once, few, many or a size class.

J gene: TRBJ1-5; clone size: NA; D gene: NA; V gene: TRBV4-1; CDR3 DNA: TGCGCCAGCAGCCAAGACCCAGATAGCAATCAGCCCCAGCATTTT; CDR3 protein: CASSQDPDSNQPQHF
J gene: TRBJ2-1; clone size: NA; D gene: TRBD2; V gene: TRBV6-5; CDR3 DNA: TGTGCCAGCAGTTTCCTCGGGCAGCGGGGGGGCAATGAGCAGTTCTTC; CDR3 protein: CASSFLGQRGGNEQFF
J gene: TRBJ1-4; clone size: NA; D gene: TRBD1; V gene: TRBV28; CDR3 DNA: TGTGCCAGCAGGACGGGACAGGATAATGAAAAACTGTTTTTT; CDR3 protein: CASRTGQDNEKLFF
J gene: TRBJ2-1; clone size: few; D gene: TRBD2; V gene: TRBV7-2; CDR3 DNA: TGTGCCAGCAATAATGGGCTAGCGGGGGCCTACAATGAGCAGTTCTTC; CDR3 protein: CASNNGLAGAYNEQFF
J gene: TRBJ1-4; clone size: NA; D gene: NA; V gene: TRBV19; CDR3 DNA: TGTGCCAGCGCGCAGGTGGCAACTAATGAAAAACTGTTTTTT; CDR3 protein: CASAQVATNEKLFF
J gene: TRBJ1-6; clone size: NA; D gene: TRBD1; V gene: TRBV9; CDR3 DNA: TGTGCCAGCAGCACAGCGGGGACAGGGACACCCCTCCACTTT; CDR3 protein: CASSTAGTGTPLHF
J gene: TRBJ1-5; clone size: NA; D gene: NA; V gene: TRBV11-2; CDR3 DNA: TGTGCCAGCAGCCCTAACGAAGATCAGCCCCAGCATTTT; CDR3 protein: CASSPNEDQPQHF
J gene: TRBJ2-2; clone size: NA; D gene: TRBD2; V gene: TRBV4-2; CDR3 DNA: TGTGCCAGCAGCCAAGTAGGCGGGGGGGTCCCCGGGGAGCTGTTTTTT; CDR3 protein: CASSQVGGGVPGELFF
J gene: TRBJ2-3; clone size: NA; D gene: TRBD1; V gene: TRBV12-5; CDR3 DNA: TGTGCTAGTGGTCGCGGGACAGGGTCTGATACGCAGTATTTT; CDR3 protein: CASGRGTGSDTQYF
J gene: TRBJ1-1; clone size: NA; D gene: NA; V gene: TRBV29-1; CDR3 DNA: TGCAGCGTTGCCCCACCTCACTTTGAAGCTTTCTTT; CDR3 protein: CSVAPPHFEAFF
J gene: TRBJ1-5; clone size: NA; D gene: TRBD1; V gene: TRBV9; CDR3 DNA: TGTGCCAGCAGCGTAGAGGGGGCTGGTAATCAGCCCCAGCATTTT; CDR3 protein: CASSVEGAGNQPQHF
J gene: TRBJ1-5; clone size: NA; D gene: NA; V gene: TRBV18; CDR3 DNA: TGTGCCAGCTCACCGGGGACTGCTAATAATCAGCCCCAGCATTTT; CDR3 protein: CASSPGTANNQPQHF
J gene: TRBJ1-2; clone size: NA; D gene: NA; V gene: TRBV11-2; CDR3 DNA: TGTGCCAGCAGCTTGAACATCTTCTATGGCTACACCTTC; CDR3 protein: CASSLNIFYGYTF
J gene: TRBJ1-1; clone size: NA; D gene: NA; V gene: TRBV18; CDR3 DNA: TGTGCCAGCTCACCTGAGACAGGCAACACTGAAGCTTTCTTT; CDR3 protein: CASSPETGNTEAFF
J gene: TRBJ2-7; clone size: NA; D gene: TRBD2; V gene: TRBV6-1; CDR3 DNA: TGTGCCAGCAGTGAGCTAGCGGGGGTTGCCTACGAGCAGTACTTC; CDR3 protein: CASSELAGVAYEQYF
J gene: TRBJ2-3; clone size: NA; D gene: TRBD1; V gene: TRBV11-2; CDR3 DNA: TGTGCCAGCAGCTTAACGGGGGGACAGGGTGATACGCAGTATTTT; CDR3 protein: CASSLTGGQGDTQYF